The source of this TCR beta chain is a study of blood T cell repertoires in COVID-19. For the study at large: Samples taken during acute and convalescent COVID-19 were collected in the United States, Italy and Spain. Nucleic acid was either cDNA or gDNA, and it came from T cells, B-cell-depleted T cells, or PBMCs.

The CDR3 consists of 14 residues. Germline lookup yields CDR1 SGHTA and CDR2 FQGNSA. The V gene end was trimmed by 4 bases and the J gene end by 4 bases; junction bases not matched to a gene: 5. In the authors' workflow: Reference gene primer amplification in the assay estimated nucleated cell counts. The method was immunoSEQ multiplex PCR; TCRdb's version includes in-frame clones alone and lacks a portion of them. The DNA gave D and trimming, while V, J and clone size come from that table. The sample lists about 280,000 clones; approximately 85% were seen once. This clonotype originated in a man aged 45-65 years with active or convalescent COVID-19. Sequences were obtained from peripheral blood. This chain links TRBV7-2 with TRBJ2-7; 9 bases align to TRBD2. CDR3 loop: CASSSRLAEYEQYF. CDR3 in DNA: TGTGCCAGCAGCTCGAGACTAGCGGAATACGAGCAGTACTTC.